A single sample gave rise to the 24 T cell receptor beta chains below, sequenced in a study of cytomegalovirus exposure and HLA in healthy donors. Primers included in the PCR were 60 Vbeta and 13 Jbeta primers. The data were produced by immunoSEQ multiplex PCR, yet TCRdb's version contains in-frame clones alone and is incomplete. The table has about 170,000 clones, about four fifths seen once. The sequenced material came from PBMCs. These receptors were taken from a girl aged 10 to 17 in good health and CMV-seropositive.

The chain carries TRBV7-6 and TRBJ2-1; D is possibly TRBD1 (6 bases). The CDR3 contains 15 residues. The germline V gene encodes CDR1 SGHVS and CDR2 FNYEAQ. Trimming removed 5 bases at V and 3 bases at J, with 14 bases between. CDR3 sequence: CASSNRVQRYNEQFF. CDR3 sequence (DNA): TGTGCCAGCAGCAACAGGGTACAACGCTACAATGAGCAGTTCTTC.

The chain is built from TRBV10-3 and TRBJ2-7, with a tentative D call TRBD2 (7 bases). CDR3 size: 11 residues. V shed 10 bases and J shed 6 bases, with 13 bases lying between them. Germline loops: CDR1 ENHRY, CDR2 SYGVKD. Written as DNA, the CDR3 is TGTGCCACGGGGGGCATGAGCGAGCAGTACTTC. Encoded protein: CATGGMSEQYF.

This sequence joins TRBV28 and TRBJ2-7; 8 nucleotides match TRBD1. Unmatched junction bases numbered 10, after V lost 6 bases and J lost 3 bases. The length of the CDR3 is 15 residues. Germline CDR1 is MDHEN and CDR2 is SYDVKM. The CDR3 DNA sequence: TGTGCCAGCAGACTTATCCGGGACAGGCTCTACGAGCAGTACTTC. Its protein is CASRLIRDRLYEQYF.

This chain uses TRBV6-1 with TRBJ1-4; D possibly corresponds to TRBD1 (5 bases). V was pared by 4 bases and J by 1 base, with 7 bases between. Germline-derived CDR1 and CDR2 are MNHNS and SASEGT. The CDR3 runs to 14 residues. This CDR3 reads CASSGGLTNEKLFF. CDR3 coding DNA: TGTGCCAGCAGTGGGGGCCTAACTAATGAAAAACTGTTTTTT.

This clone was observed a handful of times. CDR3: CSVEAQGTYEQYF. As DNA, the CDR3 is TGCAGCGTTGAGGCGCAGGGGACCTACGAGCAGTACTTC. The rearrangement links TRBV29-1 to TRBJ2-7; tentative D call: TRBD1 (6 bases). In germline, CDR1 is SQVTM, CDR2 ANQGSEA. The CDR3 is made up of 13 amino acids. V was clipped by 3 bases and J by 2 bases, with 11 bases between them.

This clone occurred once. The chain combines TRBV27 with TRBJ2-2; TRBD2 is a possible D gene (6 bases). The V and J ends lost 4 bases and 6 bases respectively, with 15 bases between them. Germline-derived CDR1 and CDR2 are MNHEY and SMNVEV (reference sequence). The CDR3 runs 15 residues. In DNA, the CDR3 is TGTGCCAGCAGTTCTAGGACTAACGGGGCCGGGGAGCTGTTTTTT. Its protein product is CASSSRTNGAGELFF.

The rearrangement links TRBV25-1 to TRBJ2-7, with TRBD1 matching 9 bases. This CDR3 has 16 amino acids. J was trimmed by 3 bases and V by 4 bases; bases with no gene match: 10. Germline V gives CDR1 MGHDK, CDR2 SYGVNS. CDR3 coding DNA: TGTGCCAGCAGTGGAACCGGGACAGGGACTATCTACGAGCAGTACTTC. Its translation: CASSGTGTGTIYEQYF.

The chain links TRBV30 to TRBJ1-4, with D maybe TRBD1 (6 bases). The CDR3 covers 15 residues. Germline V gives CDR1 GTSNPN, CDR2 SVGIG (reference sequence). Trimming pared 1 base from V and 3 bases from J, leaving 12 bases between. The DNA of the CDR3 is TGTGCCTGGAGTGGAATGGGGGCAGCTAATGAAAAACTGTTTTTT. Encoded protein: CAWSGMGAANEKLFF.

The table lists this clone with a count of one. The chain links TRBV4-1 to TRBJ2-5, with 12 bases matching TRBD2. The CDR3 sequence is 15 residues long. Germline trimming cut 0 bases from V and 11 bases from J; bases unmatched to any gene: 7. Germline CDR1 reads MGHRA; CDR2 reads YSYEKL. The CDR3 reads CASSQDPTSGSEQYF. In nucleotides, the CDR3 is TGCGCCAGCAGCCAAGACCCGACTAGCGGGAGTGAGCAGTACTTC.

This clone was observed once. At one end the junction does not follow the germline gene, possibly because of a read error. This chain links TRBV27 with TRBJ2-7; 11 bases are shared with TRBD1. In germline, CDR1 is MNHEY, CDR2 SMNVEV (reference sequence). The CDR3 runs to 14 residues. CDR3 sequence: CVSSFGTGGYEQYF. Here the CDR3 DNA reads TGTGTCAGCAGTTTCGGGACAGGGGGGTACGAGCAGTACTTC.

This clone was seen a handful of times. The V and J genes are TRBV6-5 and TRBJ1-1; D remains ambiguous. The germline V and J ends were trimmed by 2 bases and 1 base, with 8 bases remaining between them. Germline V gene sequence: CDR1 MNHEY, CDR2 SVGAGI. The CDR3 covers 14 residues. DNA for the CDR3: TGTGCCAGCAGTTACGGTGCGGGGAACACTGAAGCTTTCTTT. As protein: CASSYGAGNTEAFF.

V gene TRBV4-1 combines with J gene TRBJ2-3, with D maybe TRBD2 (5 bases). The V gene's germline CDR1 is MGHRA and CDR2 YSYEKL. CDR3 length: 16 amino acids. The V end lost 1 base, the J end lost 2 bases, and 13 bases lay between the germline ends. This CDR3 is CASSQGPGKTTDTQYF. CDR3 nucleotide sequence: TGCGCCAGCAGCCAAGGGCCGGGGAAGACCACAGATACGCAGTATTTT.

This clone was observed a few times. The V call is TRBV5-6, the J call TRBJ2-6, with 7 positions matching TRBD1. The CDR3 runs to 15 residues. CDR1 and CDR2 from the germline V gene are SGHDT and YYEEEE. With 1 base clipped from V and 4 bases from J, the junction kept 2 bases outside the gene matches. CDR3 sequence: CASSLTGEGANVLTF. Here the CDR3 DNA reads TGTGCCAGCAGCTTGACAGGGGAAGGGGCCAACGTCCTGACTTTC.

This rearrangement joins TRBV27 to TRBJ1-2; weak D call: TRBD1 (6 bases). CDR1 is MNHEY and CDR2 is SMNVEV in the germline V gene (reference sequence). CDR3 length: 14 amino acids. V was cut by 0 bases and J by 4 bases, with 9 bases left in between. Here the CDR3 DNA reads TGTGCCAGCAGTTTATCTAGGACAGCCTATGGCTACACCTTC. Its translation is CASSLSRTAYGYTF.

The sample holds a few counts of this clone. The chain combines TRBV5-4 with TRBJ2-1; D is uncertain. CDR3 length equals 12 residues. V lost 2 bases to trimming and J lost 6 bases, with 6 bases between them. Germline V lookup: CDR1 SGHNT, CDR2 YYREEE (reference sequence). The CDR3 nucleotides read TGTGCCAGCAGCTTTTCAGGCAATGAGCAGTTCTTC. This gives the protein CASSFSGNEQFF. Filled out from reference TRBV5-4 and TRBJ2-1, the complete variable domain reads ETGVTQSPTHLIKTRGQQVTLRCSSQSGHNTVSWYQQALGQGPQFIFQYYREEENGRGNFPPRFSGLQFPNYSSELNVNALELDDSALYLCASSFSGNEQFFGPGTRLTVL.

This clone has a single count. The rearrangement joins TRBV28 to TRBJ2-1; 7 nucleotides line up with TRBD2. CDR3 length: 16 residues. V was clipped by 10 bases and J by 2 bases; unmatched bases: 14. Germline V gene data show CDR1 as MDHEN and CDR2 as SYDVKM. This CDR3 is CATTPGQGGPYNEQFF. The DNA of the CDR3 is TGTGCCACCACCCCGGGTCAGGGAGGGCCCTACAATGAGCAGTTCTTC.

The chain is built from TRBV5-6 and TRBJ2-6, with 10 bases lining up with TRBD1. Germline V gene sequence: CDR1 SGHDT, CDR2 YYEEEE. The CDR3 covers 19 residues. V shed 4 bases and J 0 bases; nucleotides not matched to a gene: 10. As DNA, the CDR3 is TGTGCCAGCAGCCCCCGTGGGACAGGGGACTCCTCTGGGGCCAACGTCCTGACTTTC. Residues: CASSPRGTGDSSGANVLTF. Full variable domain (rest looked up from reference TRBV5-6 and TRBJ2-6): DAGVTQSPTHLIKTRGQQVTLRCSPKSGHDTVSWYQQALGQGPQFIFQYYEEEERQRGNFPDRFSGHQFPNYSSELNVNALLLGDSALYLCASSPRGTGDSSGANVLTFGAGSRLTVL.

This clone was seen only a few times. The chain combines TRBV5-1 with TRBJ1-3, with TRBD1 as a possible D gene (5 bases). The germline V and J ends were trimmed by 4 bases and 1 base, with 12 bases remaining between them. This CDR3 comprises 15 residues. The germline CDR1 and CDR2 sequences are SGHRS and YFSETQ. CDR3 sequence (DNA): TGCGCCAGCAGCGCCTCAGGGTTTTCTGGAAACACCATATATTTT. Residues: CASSASGFSGNTIYF. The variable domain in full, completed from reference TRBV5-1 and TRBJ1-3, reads KAGVTQTPRYLIKTRGQQVTLSCSPISGHRSVSWYQQTPGQGLQFLFEYFSETQRNKGNFPGRFSGRQFSNSRSEMNVSTLELGDSALYLCASSASGFSGNTIYFGEGSWLTVV.

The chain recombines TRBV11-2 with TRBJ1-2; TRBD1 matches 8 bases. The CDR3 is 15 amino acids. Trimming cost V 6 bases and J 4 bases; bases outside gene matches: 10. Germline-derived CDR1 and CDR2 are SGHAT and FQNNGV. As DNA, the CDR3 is TGTGCCAGCAGTAACGGGACAGGTGTCCGCTATGGCTACACCTTC. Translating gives CASSNGTGVRYGYTF.

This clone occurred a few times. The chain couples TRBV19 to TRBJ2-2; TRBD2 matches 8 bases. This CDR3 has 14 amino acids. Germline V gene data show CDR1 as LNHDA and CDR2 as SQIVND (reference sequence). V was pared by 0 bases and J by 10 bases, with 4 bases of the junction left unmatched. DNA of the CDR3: TGTGCCAGTAGTATAGATCTAGCGGGTTCGGAGCTGTTTTTT. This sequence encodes CASSIDLAGSELFF.

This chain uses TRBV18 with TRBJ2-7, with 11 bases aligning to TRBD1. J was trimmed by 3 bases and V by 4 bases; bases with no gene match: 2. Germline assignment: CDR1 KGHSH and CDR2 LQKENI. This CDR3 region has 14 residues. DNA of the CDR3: TGTGCCAGCTCACAGGACAGGGGGCACTACGAGCAGTACTTC. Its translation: CASSQDRGHYEQYF.

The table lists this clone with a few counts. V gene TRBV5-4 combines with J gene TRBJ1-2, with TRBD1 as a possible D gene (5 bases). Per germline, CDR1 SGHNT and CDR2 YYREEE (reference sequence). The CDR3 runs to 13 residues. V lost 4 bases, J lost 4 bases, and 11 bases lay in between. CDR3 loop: CASSEQGSYGYTF. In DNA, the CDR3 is TGTGCCAGCAGCGAGCAGGGAAGCTATGGCTACACCTTC.

The CDR3 region is CASSPATSETEAFF. In DNA, the CDR3 is TGTGCCAGCAGTCCGGCGACTTCGGAAACTGAAGCTTTCTTT. This chain joins TRBV28 and TRBJ1-1; D is uncertain. The CDR3 is 14 residues long. Germline V gene lookup returns CDR1 MDHEN and CDR2 SYDVKM. Trimming took 5 bases from V and 5 from J, leaving 15 bases between them.

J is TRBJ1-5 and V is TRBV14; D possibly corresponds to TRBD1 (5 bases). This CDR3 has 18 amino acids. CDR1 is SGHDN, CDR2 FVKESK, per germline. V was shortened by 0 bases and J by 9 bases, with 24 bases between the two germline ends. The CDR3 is CASSQDGGDGPSDWPQHF. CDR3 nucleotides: TGTGCCAGCAGCCAAGATGGGGGGGACGGCCCCTCCGATTGGCCCCAGCATTTT.